Listed below are T cell receptor beta chains from one sample, sequenced in a study of T cells in localized non-small cell lung cancer. Some clones are missing from TCRdb's copy, which holds only in-frame ones; the method was immunoSEQ multiplex PCR. The data hold around 140,000 clones, with 89% observed a single time. Sequencing used peripheral blood, obtained before any cancer treatment. The receptors were gathered from a female donor of 60 years or more with stage I lung adenocarcinoma. Each CDR3 is given without its conserved first and last residue.

J gene	V gene	CDR3 protein
TRBJ2-1	TRBV27	ASRPGLAGGYNEQF
TRBJ1-1	TRBV20-1	SAYGQTEAF
TRBJ1-3	TRBV30	AWNEGAIGNTIY
TRBJ2-1	TRBV4-2	ASSQKGDSSYNEQF
TRBJ2-1	TRBV5-3	ARSETAGPPYNEQF
TRBJ1-1	TRBV28	ASSFYRNTEAF
TRBJ2-5	TRBV29-1	SGVTGEETQY
TRBJ2-4	TRBV5-1	ASRETAKLAKNIQY
TRBJ2-7	TRBV5-1	ASSPLKSWEQY
TRBJ2-5	TRBV5-1	ASSLDYSRETQY
TRBJ2-7	TRBV30	AWSPGTGWQY
TRBJ1-1	TRBV28	ASSTEKTEAF
TRBJ2-7	TRBV5-1	ASSSRSGVHAYEQY
TRBJ2-3	TRBV19	ASSKQAAYTDTQY
TRBJ2-7	TRBV5-4	ASSLAGRQSSYEQY
TRBJ2-1	TRBV11-2	ASSLSGSYNEQF
TRBJ2-3	TRBV28	ASIAPGRGRSTDTQY
TRBJ1-1	TRBV28	ASSLEQGGNTEAF
TRBJ2-6	TRBV4-2	ASSHPETGLSYSGANVLT
TRBJ1-4	TRBV19	ASSIRADRSEKLF
TRBJ2-7	TRBV7-9	ASSRGPVNEQY
TRBJ2-3	TRBV2	ASSPTGVTDTQY
TRBJ2-5	TRBV2	ASSVLGGTQY